Listed below are T cell receptor beta chains from one sample, sequenced in a study of T-cell memory formation after mild COVID-19. TCRdb re-analysed the 5' RACE reads in MiXCR, keeping a single row per CDR3 protein. This table holds a few hundred thousand distinct CDR3 sequences, under 30% found once. The sequencing input was PBMCs or a T cell subset sorted from them (not recorded which). The source is an adult woman who had mild COVID-19 (a few samples of this study predate the infection). Cell type and time point are not known. CDR3s include the opening cysteine and the closing phenylalanine or tryptophan. The D gene is left open where the match is weak. Only some rows state a clone size, as once, few, many or a class for expanded clones.

V	size	J	D	CDR3	DNA
TRBV7-9	many	TRBJ1-1	NA	CASSLGIGEDTEAFF	TGTGCCAGCAGCTTAGGAATAGGGGAGGACACTGAAGCTTTCTTT
TRBV20-1	NA	TRBJ1-3	TRBD1	CSAPSGQGGSGNTIYF	TGCAGTGCTCCCTCAGGACAGGGAGGCTCTGGAAACACCATATATTTT
TRBV3-1	NA	TRBJ1-2	NA	CASSQGDYNYGYTF	TGTGCCAGCAGCCAAGGGGATTATAACTATGGCTACACCTTC
TRBV7-2	few	TRBJ2-5	NA	CASSLDRVLTQYF	TGTGCCAGCAGCTTAGATAGGGTTTTGACCCAGTACTTC
TRBV7-2	few	TRBJ2-5	NA	CASSLASSQETQYF	TGTGCCAGCAGCTTAGCCTCCAGCCAAGAGACCCAGTACTTC
TRBV3-1	NA	TRBJ1-1	NA	CASSFRNRRDTEAFF	TGTGCCAGCAGCTTCCGGAACCGGCGGGACACTGAAGCTTTCTTT
TRBV29-1	NA	TRBJ2-1	NA	CSVVLSSYNEQFF	TGCAGCGTTGTCCTGAGCTCCTACAATGAGCAGTTCTTC
TRBV4-1	NA	TRBJ1-5	TRBD1	CASSQWTGGQPQHF	TGCGCCAGCAGCCAATGGACAGGGGGTCAGCCCCAGCATTTT
TRBV20-1	few	TRBJ2-7	NA	CSARNKVRSYEQYF	TGCAGTGCTAGGAATAAGGTCCGTTCCTACGAGCAGTACTTC
TRBV10-2	few	TRBJ2-7	TRBD2	CASSEQLAGGQYF	TGCGCCAGCAGTGAGCAATTGGCGGGGGGTCAGTACTTC
TRBV4-1	NA	TRBJ2-1	TRBD2	CASSPPAGGLGEQFF	TGCGCCAGCAGCCCGCCTGCGGGAGGGCTGGGTGAGCAGTTCTTC
TRBV12-3/TRBV12-4	once	TRBJ2-7	TRBD1	CASSLKGQGKGGTYEQYF	TGTGCCAGCAGTTTAAAGGGACAGGGGAAAGGGGGTACCTACGAGCAGTACTTC
TRBV29-1	NA	TRBJ1-2	NA	CSVEWQDGYTF	TGCAGCGTTGAATGGCAGGACGGCTACACCTTC
TRBV3-1	NA	TRBJ2-2	TRBD1	CASSSGTANTGELFF	TGTGCCAGCAGCTCTGGGACAGCGAACACCGGGGAGCTGTTTTTT
TRBV4-3	few	TRBJ2-3	TRBD2	CASSRERTSGRGGTDTQYF	TGCGCCAGCAGCCGAGAGAGGACTAGCGGGAGAGGTGGGACAGATACGCAGTATTTT
TRBV30	NA	TRBJ2-1	TRBD2	CAWRREVGGQFF	TGTGCCTGGAGGCGGGAGGTGGGTGGGCAGTTCTTC
TRBV9	NA	TRBJ2-3	NA	CASSVDVDMSADTQYF	TGTGCCAGCAGCGTAGATGTGGACATGTCCGCAGATACGCAGTATTTT
TRBV7-3	NA	TRBJ2-5	NA	CARAPQETQYF	TGTGCCCGGGCACCCCAAGAGACCCAGTACTTC
TRBV29-1	few	TRBJ2-1	NA	CSVVGWRNEQFF	TGCAGCGTGGTGGGGTGGAGGAATGAGCAGTTCTTC
TRBV7-9	few	TRBJ1-6	NA	CASSPGQFNSPLHF	TGTGCCAGCAGCCCCGGACAGTTCAATTCACCCCTCCACTTT
TRBV19	NA	TRBJ2-1	TRBD2	CASKFGTSGRNEQFF	TGTGCCAGTAAGTTCGGGACTAGCGGGCGGAATGAGCAGTTCTTC
TRBV4-2	NA	TRBJ2-3	NA	CASSYRVPDTQYF	TGTGCCAGCAGCTACAGAGTCCCAGATACGCAGTATTTT
TRBV30	few	TRBJ2-7	NA	CAWYGGPIYEQYF	TGTGCCTGGTACGGGGGGCCGATCTACGAGCAGTACTTC
TRBV29-1	NA	TRBJ1-1	NA	CSVEIGGSAEAFF	TGCAGCGTTGAAATCGGTGGTTCCGCTGAAGCTTTCTTT
TRBV7-6	few	TRBJ2-1	TRBD2	CASTLLAGGRNEQFF	TGTGCCAGCACCCTCCTAGCGGGAGGGAGAAATGAGCAGTTCTTC
TRBV30	NA	TRBJ2-5	NA	CAWMQGWGTQYF	TGTGCCTGGATGCAGGGTTGGGGGACCCAGTACTTC
TRBV11-2	NA	TRBJ2-7	NA	CASSSWTLTYEQYF	TGTGCCAGCAGCTCCTGGACACTGACCTACGAGCAGTACTTC
TRBV24-1	NA	TRBJ1-2	NA	CATSEKTGFYGYTF	TGTGCCACCAGTGAAAAGACAGGCTTCTATGGCTACACCTTC
TRBV12-3/TRBV12-4	few	TRBJ2-3	NA	CASRRTDTQYF	TGTGCCAGCAGGAGAACAGATACGCAGTATTTT
TRBV6-2/TRBV6-3	NA	TRBJ1-5	NA	CASSYSRGAANQPQHF	TGTGCCAGCAGTTACTCCCGGGGGGCGGCTAATCAGCCCCAGCATTTT
TRBV4-3	NA	TRBJ1-6	NA	CASSQDQGRDSPLHF	TGCGCCAGCAGCCAAGATCAGGGTAGGGATTCACCCCTCCACTTT
TRBV12-3/TRBV12-4	NA	TRBJ2-1	NA	CASNVGGGNEQFF	TGTGCCAGCAATGTGGGGGGCGGGAATGAGCAGTTCTTC
TRBV7-9	NA	TRBJ2-3	TRBD2	CASSQTSGSKDTQYF	TGTGCCAGCAGCCAGACTAGCGGGAGTAAAGATACGCAGTATTTT
TRBV29-1	few	TRBJ1-6	TRBD1	CSARGQGDNSPLHF	TGCAGCGCCCGGGGACAGGGCGATAATTCACCCCTCCACTTT
TRBV6-5	few	TRBJ2-3	NA	CASSYGRTSTDTQYF	TGTGCCAGCAGTTACGGCAGGACCAGCACAGATACGCAGTATTTT